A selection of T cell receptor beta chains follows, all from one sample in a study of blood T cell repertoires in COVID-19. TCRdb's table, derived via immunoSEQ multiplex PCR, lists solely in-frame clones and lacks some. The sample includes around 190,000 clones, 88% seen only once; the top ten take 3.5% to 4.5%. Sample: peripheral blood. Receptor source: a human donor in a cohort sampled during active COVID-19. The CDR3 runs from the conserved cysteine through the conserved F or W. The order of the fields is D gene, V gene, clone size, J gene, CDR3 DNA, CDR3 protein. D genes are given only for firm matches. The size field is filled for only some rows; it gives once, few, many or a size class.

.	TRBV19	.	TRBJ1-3	TGTGCCAGTAGTATTTACGGCCTCGGGGGAAACACCATATATTTT	CASSIYGLGGNTIYF
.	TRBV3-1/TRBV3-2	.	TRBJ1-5	TGTGCCAGCAGCCAAGAGAGGACTCGAAGTCTGCCGCCCCAGCATTTT	CASSQERTRSLPPQHF
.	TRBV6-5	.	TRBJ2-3	TGTGCCAGCAGCCGGGACAACACAGATACGCAGTATTTT	CASSRDNTDTQYF
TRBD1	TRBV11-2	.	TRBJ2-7	TGTGCCAGCAGCCAAAACAGGGGGATCCACGAGCAGTACTTC	CASSQNRGIHEQYF
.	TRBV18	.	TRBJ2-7	TGTGCCAGCTCACCGGGGGCGGCGCAGTACTTC	CASSPGAAQYF
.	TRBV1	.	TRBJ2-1	TGCACCAGCAGCGAGGAGCCCGAGGCATACAATGAGCAGTTCTTC	CTSSEEPEAYNEQFF
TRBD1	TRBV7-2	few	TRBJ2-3	TGTGCCAGCAGTCGACAGGGCCCAACCGGGGATACGCAGTATTTT	CASSRQGPTGDTQYF
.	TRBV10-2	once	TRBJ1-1	TGCGCCAGCAGTGAGTCGGTCGGTGCGGTGGCTGAAGCTTTCTTT	CASSESVGAVAEAFF
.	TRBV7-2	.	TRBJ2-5	TGTGCCAGCAGCTCGACTGCGTACCCACAAGAGACCCAGTACTTC	CASSSTAYPQETQYF
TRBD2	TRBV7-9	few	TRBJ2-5	TGTGCCAGCAGCCCTCGACTAGCGGGGGGGCAAGAGACCCAGTACTTC	CASSPRLAGGQETQYF
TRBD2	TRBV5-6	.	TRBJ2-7	TGTGCCAGCAGCGGGGGACTAGCGAATCACTACGAGCAGTACTTC	CASSGGLANHYEQYF
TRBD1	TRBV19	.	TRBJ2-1	TGTGCCAGTACCTCAAGACAGGGCAACAATGAGCAGTTCTTC	CASTSRQGNNEQFF
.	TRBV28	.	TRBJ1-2	TGTGCCAGTGGAGGAAACCGGGCCGCGATTGCTGTAGGCTACACCTTC	CASGGNRAAIAVGYTF
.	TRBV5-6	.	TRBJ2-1	TGTGCCAGCAGCTTCTTATTAGATGAGCAGTTCTTC	CASSFLLDEQFF
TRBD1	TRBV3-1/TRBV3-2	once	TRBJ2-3	TGTGCCAGCAGCGAAACCAAGACAGGGCAAACAGATACGCAGTATTTT	CASSETKTGQTDTQYF
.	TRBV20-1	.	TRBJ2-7	TGCAGTGCTAATGAAAGGGGCTACGAGCAGTACTTC	CSANERGYEQYF
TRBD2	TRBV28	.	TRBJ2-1	TGTGCCAGCAGTCTTACAGCGGGGAGCTCCAGAAATGAGCAGTTCTTC	CASSLTAGSSRNEQFF
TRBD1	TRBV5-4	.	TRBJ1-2	TGTGCCAGCAGCTCGCAGACAGGGGTATGGGACTATGGCTACACCTTC	CASSSQTGVWDYGYTF
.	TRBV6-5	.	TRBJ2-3	TGTGCCAGCAGTTTTGAGGGAGATACGCAGTATTTT	CASSFEGDTQYF
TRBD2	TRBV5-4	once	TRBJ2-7	TGTGCCAGCAGCGAGACCGGGACTAGGTTTGACGAGCAGTACTTC	CASSETGTRFDEQYF
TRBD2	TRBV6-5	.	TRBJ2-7	TGTGCCAGCAGGTTAGCGGGGGCCTACGAGCAGTACTTC	CASRLAGAYEQYF
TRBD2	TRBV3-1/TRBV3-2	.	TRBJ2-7	TGTGCCAGCAGCCAATGGGGGGGGGACTCCTACGAGCAGTACTTC	CASSQWGGDSYEQYF
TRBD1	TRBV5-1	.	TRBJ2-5	TGCGCCAGCAGCTTGCAACAGGGGGCTCGAGAGACCCAGTACTTC	CASSLQQGARETQYF
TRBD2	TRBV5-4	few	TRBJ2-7	TGTGCCAGCAGCTTATGGCTAGCGGGAGGGACCTACGAGCAGTACTTC	CASSLWLAGGTYEQYF
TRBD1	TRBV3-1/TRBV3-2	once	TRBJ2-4	TGTGCCAGCAGCTCGAGGGACAGGGGGCGTATTGGAAATCAGTACTTC	CASSSRDRGRIGNQYF
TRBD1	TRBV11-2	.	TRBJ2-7	TGTGCCAGCAGCACAGGGGGTTACGAGCAGTACTTC	CASSTGGYEQYF
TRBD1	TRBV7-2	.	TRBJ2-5	TGTGCCAGCAGCGGATGGACAGGAGAGACCCAGTACTTC	CASSGWTGETQYF
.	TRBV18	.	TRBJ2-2	TGTGCCAGCTCACAGGGGCTGAACACCGGGGAGCTGTTTTTT	CASSQGLNTGELFF
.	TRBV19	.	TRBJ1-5	TGTGCCAGTAGGCTGACAGATAGCAATCAGCCCCAGCATTTT	CASRLTDSNQPQHF
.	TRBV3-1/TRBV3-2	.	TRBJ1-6	TGTGCCAGCAGCCAAGCAGGTAGTTATAATTCACCCCTCCACTTT	CASSQAGSYNSPLHF
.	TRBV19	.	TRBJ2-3	TGTGCCAGTAGTATGACCCCTGCGAGGGATACGCAGTATTTT	CASSMTPARDTQYF
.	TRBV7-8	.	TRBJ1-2	TGTGCCAGCAGCTTAGGAGGGTGGACTAACTATGGCTACACCTTC	CASSLGGWTNYGYTF
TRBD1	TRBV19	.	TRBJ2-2	TGTGCCAGTAGTATGGAAGACAGGGGCCGGGGCACCGGGGAGCTGTTTTTT	CASSMEDRGRGTGELFF